Described below is a single T cell receptor (beta chain) sequence and its context. The antigen is unknown. The data were obtained in a study of OX40 agonist ivuxolimab in advanced cancers. Study as a whole: Participants, 75% to 85% male, averaged about 56 years of age, ranging from roughly 20 to 79. People who had prior anti-PD-1, anti-PD-L1 or anti-CTLA-4 therapy could take part, and under 45% had some. Overall study findings and caveats: Blood T cells, both CD4+ and CD8+, expanded clonally by week 6 at 0.1 to 3.0 mg/kg. Some of the nonresponding patients also showed low levels of normalized T-cell clonal expansion.

Germline CDR1 is SGHAT and CDR2 is FQNNGV. CDR3 length: 13 residues. The V end lost 4 bases, the J end lost 7 bases, and 13 bases lay between the germline ends. Generated by immunoSEQ multiplex PCR, the TCRdb table keeps only in-frame clones and is missing some. The sample holds fewer than 90,000 clones, 80% to 90% seen once. The clonotype originates from an adult with an advanced solid tumor such as melanoma, head and neck, liver or kidney cancer. The sequenced sample was CD4+ or CD8+ T cells sorted from blood, obtained in a trial of the OX40 agonist ivuxolimab. The chain joins TRBV11-2 to TRBJ1-2; D is perhaps TRBD1 (5 bases). CDR3 sequence reads: CASSSSRVFGYTF. The CDR3 DNA sequence: TGTGCCAGCAGCTCTTCCAGGGTTTTTGGCTACACCTTC.